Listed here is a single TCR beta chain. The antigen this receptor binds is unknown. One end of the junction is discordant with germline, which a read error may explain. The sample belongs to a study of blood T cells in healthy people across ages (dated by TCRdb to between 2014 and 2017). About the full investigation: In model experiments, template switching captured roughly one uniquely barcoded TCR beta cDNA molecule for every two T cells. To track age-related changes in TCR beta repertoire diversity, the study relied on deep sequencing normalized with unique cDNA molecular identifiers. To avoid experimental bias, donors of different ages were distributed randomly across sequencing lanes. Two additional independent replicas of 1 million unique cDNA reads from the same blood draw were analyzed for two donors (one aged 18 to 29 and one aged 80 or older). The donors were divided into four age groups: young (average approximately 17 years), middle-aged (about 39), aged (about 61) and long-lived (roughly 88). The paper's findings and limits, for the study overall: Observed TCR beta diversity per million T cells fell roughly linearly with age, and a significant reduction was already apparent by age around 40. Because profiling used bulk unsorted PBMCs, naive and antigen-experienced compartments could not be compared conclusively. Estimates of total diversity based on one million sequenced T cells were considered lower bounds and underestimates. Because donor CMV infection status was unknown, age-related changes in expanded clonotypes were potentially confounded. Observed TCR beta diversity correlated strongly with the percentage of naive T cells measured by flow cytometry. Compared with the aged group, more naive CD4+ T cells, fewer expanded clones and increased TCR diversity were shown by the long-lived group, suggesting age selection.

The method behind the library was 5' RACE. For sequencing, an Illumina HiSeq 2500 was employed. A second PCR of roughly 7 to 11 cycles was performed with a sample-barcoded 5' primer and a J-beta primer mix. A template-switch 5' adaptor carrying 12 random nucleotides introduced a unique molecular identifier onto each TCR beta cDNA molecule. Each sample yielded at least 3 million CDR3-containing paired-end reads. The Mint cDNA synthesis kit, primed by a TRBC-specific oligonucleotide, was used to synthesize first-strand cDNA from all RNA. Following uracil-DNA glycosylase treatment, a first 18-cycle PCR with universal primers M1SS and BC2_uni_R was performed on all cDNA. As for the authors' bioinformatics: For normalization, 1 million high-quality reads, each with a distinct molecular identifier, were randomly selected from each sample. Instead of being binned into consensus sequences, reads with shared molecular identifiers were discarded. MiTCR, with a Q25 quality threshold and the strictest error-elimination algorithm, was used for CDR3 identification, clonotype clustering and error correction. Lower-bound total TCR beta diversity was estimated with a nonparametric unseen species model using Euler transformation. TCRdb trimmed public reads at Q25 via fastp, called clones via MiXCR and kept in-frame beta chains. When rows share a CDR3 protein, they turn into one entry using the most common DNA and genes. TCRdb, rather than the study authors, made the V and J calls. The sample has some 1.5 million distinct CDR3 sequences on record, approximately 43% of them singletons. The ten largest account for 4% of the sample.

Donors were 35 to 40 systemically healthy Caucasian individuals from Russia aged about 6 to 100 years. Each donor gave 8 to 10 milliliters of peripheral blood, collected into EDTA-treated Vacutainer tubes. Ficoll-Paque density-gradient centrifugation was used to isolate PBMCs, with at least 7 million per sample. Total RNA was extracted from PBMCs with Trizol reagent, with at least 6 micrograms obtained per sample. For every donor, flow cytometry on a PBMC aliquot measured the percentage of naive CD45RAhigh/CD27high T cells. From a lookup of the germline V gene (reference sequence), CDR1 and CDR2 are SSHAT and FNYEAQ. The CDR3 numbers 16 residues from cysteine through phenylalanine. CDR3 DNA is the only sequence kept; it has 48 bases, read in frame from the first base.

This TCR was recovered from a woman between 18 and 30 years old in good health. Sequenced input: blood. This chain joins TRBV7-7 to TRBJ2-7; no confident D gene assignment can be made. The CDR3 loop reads CASSLIPGSGIHEQYF. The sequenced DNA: TGTGCTAGCAGCTTAATCCCGGGCAGTGGGATCCACGAGCAGTACTTC.